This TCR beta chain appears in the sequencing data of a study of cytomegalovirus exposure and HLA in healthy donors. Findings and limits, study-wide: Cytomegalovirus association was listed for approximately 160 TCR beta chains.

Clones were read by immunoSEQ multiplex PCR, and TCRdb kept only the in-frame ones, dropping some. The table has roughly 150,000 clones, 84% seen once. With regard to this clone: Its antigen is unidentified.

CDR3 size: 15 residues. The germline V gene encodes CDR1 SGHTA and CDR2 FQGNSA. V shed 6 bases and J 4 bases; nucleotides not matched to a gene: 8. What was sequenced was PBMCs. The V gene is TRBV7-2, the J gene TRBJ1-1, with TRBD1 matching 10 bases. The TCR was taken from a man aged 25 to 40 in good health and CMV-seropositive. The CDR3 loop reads CASRPQTGGGTEAFF. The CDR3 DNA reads TGTGCCAGCAGACCTCAGACAGGGGGCGGCACTGAAGCTTTCTTT. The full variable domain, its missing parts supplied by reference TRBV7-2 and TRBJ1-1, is GAGVSQSPSNKVTEKGKDVELRCDPISGHTALYWYRQSLGQGLEFLIYFQGNSAPDKSGLPSDRFSAERTGGSVSTLTIQRTQQEDSAVYLCASRPQTGGGTEAFFGQGTRLTVV.